This T cell receptor beta chain was sequenced in a study of OX40 agonist ivuxolimab in advanced cancers. Overall study context: Recorded diagnoses for dose-escalation patients were hepatocellular carcinoma, melanoma, renal cell or head and neck cancer. Findings of the study overall: Researchers report that CD8+ T cells had, on average, more expanded clones than CD4+.

Sequencing was performed with immunoSEQ multiplex PCR; in TCRdb, only in-frame clones are kept and a portion is missing. The data contain about 17,000 clones, around 70% of them singletons. This clone is medium-sized in the sample. Its antigen is not identified. CDR1 and CDR2 from the germline V gene are SGDLS and YYNGEE. V was clipped by 4 bases and J by 5 bases, with 10 bases between them. CDR3 length: 13 amino acids. This sequence was found in an adult with an advanced solid tumor such as melanoma, head and neck, liver or kidney cancer. The chain couples TRBV9 to TRBJ2-1; no definite D call. This specimen was CD4+ or CD8+ T cells sorted from blood, taken in a trial of the OX40 agonist ivuxolimab. This chain's CDR3 is CASSPGSHNEQFF. CDR3 coding DNA: TGTGCCAGCAGCCCCGGGTCACACAATGAGCAGTTCTTC.